This T cell receptor beta chain was obtained from a study of blood T cell repertoires in COVID-19. Study-level background: Both acute and convalescent COVID-19 samples were obtained from the United States, Italy and Spain.

Enrolled during active infection, Seattle patients were then followed longitudinally. In the original workflow: Reference gene primer amplification gave estimated nucleated cell counts. This table comes from immunoSEQ multiplex PCR, and its TCRdb copy is limited to in-frame clones, with some not included. Clone size and the V and J calls come from that table; the DNA yielded D and trimming. The table lists 200,000 to 250,000 clones, around 86% of them singletons, with roughly 8.2% in the top ten. Sequenced: peripheral blood. The source of this sequence is an elderly woman with COVID-19, enrolled during active disease.

The CDR3 coding sequence is TGCAGTGCCCGACGGAGCTACGAGCAGTACTTC. This sequence encodes CSARRSYEQYF. V is TRBV20-1 and J is TRBJ2-7; D unclear. CDR1 is DFQATT and CDR2 is SNEGSKA in the germline V gene (reference sequence). CDR3 length: 11 amino acids. Deletions cut 6 bases from V and 3 bases from J, with 9 bases between.